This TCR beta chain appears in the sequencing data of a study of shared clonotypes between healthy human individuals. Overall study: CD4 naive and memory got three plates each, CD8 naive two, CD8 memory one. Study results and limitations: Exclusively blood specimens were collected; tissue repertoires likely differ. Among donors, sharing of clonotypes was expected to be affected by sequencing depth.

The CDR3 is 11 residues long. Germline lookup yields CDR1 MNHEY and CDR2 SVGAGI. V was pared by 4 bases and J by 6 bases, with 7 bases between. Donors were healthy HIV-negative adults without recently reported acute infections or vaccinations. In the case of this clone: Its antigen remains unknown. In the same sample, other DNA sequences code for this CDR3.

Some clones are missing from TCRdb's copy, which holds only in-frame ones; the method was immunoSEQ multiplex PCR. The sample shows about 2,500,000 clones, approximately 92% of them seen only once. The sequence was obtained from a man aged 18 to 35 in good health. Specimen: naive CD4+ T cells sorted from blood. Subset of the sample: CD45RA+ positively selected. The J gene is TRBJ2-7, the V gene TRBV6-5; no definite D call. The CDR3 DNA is TGTGCCAGCAGTTCTCGAAGCGAGCAGTACTTC. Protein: CASSSRSEQYF.